This T cell receptor beta chain is drawn from a study of response to subunit inactivated influenza vaccine. The CDR3 extends over 14 amino acids. Germline trimming cut 1 base from V and 3 bases from J; bases unmatched to any gene: 3. CDR1 is SGHTA, CDR2 FQGNSA, per germline. A few counts support this clonotype. TCRdb redid the calling of the RT-PCR reads with MiXCR, one entry per CDR3 protein. The data hold hundreds of thousands of distinct CDR3 sequences, with approximately 15% observed a single time. The sequence was collected from a man aged 45-60 years who received an inactivated influenza vaccine. The chain joins TRBV7-2 to TRBJ2-7; TRBD2 aligns across 7 bases. This sample comprised PBMCs from blood, obtained 11 to 12 days after vaccination. The CDR3: CASSLVGGGYEQYF. The CDR3, as DNA: TGTGCCAGCAGCTTAGTCGGCGGGGGCTACGAGCAGTACTTC.